The 20 T cell receptor beta chains below all came from one sample that was sequenced in a study of T cell responses to AZD1222 COVID-19 vaccine. Repertoires were generated with immunoSEQ multiplex PCR, while TCRdb's copy carries only in-frame clones and drops some. Found here are around 130,000 clones, 80% to 90% of them singletons; the top ten hold approximately 3.1%. The sequencing used peripheral blood, collected on day 0 of AZD1222 vaccination. The receptors originated from an adult in good health.

This chain connects TRBV9 to TRBJ1-2; tentative D call: TRBD1 (5 bases). The V and J ends lost 3 bases and 5 bases respectively, with 11 bases between them. CDR3 length: 13 residues. Germline CDR1 and CDR2: SGDLS and YYNGEE. CDR3 residues: CASSEGFRYGYTF. The CDR3 bases are TGTGCCAGCAGCGAGGGGTTTAGATATGGCTACACCTTC. Full variable domain (outside the CDR3, taken from reference TRBV9 and TRBJ1-2): DSGVTQTPKHLITATGQRVTLRCSPRSGDLSVYWYQQSLDQGLQFLIQYYNGEERAKGNILERFSAQQFPDLHSELNLSSLELGDSALYFCASSEGFRYGYTFGSGTRLTVV.

The chain links TRBV27 to TRBJ2-7; D ambiguous. This CDR3 region has 13 residues. V was pared by 2 bases and J by 0 bases, with 5 bases between. Per germline, CDR1 MNHEY and CDR2 SMNVEV (reference sequence). The CDR3 reads CASSLIGSYEQYF. The CDR3 DNA sequence: TGTGCCAGCAGTTTAATTGGCTCCTACGAGCAGTACTTC.

The chain employs TRBV28 and TRBJ2-7; TRBD2 matches 7 bases. The V and J ends lost 5 bases and 3 bases, in that order; junction bases with no gene match: 7. Germline CDR1 is MDHEN and CDR2 is SYDVKM. The CDR3 spans 14 residues. Here the CDR3 reads CASSLTREVYEQYF. The CDR3 nucleotides read TGTGCCAGCAGTCTGACACGGGAGGTCTACGAGCAGTACTTC.

The chain is built from TRBV7-2 and TRBJ2-5, with D perhaps TRBD1 or TRBD2 (5 bases each). Trimming left V 1 base short and J 7 bases short, with 13 bases between. The length of the CDR3 is 14 residues. Per the germline V gene, CDR1 is SGHTA and CDR2 is FQGNSA. CDR3 DNA sequence: TGTGCCAGCAGCTTAGGGGGGACCGCGGGGACCCAGTACTTC. This codes for CASSLGGTAGTQYF.

The chain carries TRBV6-6 and TRBJ2-7; D remains ambiguous. Germline values: CDR1 MNHNY, CDR2 SVGAGI (reference sequence). This CDR3 is built from 11 residues. Trimming took off 6 bases at V and 6 bases at J, with 9 bases between the two ends. This CDR3 reads CASSLSREQYF. For the CDR3, the DNA is TGTGCCAGCAGCCTCTCCCGCGAGCAGTACTTC.

CDR3: CASTRRRGDTIYF. The CDR3 region has the DNA TGTGCCAGCACCCGGCGTCGGGGGGACACCATATATTTT. The V gene is TRBV28, the J gene TRBJ1-3, with D possibly TRBD1 on 5 matching bases. V lost 7 bases to trimming and J lost 8 bases, with 15 bases between them. This CDR3 has 13 residues. The V gene's germline CDR1 is MDHEN and CDR2 SYDVKM.

To note about this clone: The conserved final phenylalanine or tryptophan is absent from the CDR3, which likely points to a read error. No DNA is shown, since the ends of the CDR3 on it are uncertain; the CDR3 is the one TCRdb lists. The rearrangement uses TRBV10-1 and TRBJ1-1; TRBD1 was called by the table and not checked on the DNA. The CDR3 totals 9 residues, both ends included. Germline CDR1 and CDR2: WNHNN and SYGVQD (reference sequence). Here the CDR3 reads CASSEGQGI.

This chain connects TRBV6-1 to TRBJ2-1; D is unresolved. CDR1 is MNHNS, CDR2 SASEGT, per germline. The CDR3 has 14 amino acids. Trimming shortened V by 2 bases and J by 3 bases, and 8 bases separated the two germline ends. The CDR3 DNA reads as TGTGCCAGCAGTGAACTACAGCACTACAATGAGCAGTTCTTC. Amino acids: CASSELQHYNEQFF.

This clone was observed a handful of times. The chain links TRBV18 to TRBJ1-6, with TRBD1 matching over 9 bases. Germline V gene lookup returns CDR1 KGHSH and CDR2 LQKENI. Trimming cost V 3 bases and J 11 bases; bases outside gene matches: 5. This CDR3 spans 14 amino acids. Here the CDR3 reads CASSPEGQGTPLHF. CDR3 in DNA: TGTGCCAGCTCACCGGAAGGACAGGGGACACCCCTCCACTTT.

The V gene is TRBV5-5, the J gene TRBJ1-2; D unresolved. Per germline, CDR1 SGHKS and CDR2 YYEKEE (reference sequence). The ends were cut back, 1 base at V and 2 bases at J, with 15 bases in the middle. The length of the CDR3 is 16 residues. CDR3 region: CASSLFGQPMNYGYTF. The CDR3 DNA follows: TGTGCCAGCAGCTTGTTCGGGCAGCCTATGAACTATGGCTACACCTTC.

This clone was recorded only once. The rearrangement joins TRBV10-3 to TRBJ1-1; TRBD1 matches 8 bases. The ends lost 7 bases at V and 4 bases at J; junction bases unmatched: 8. The CDR3 sequence is 14 residues long. Germline CDR1 and CDR2: ENHRY and SYGVKD. CDR3: CAIKVQGAATEAFF. Here the CDR3 DNA reads TGTGCCATCAAGGTCCAGGGGGCCGCCACTGAAGCTTTCTTT.

V is TRBV2 and J is TRBJ1-2, with D possibly being TRBD1 (5 bases). The CDR3 totals 11 residues. Germline V lookup: CDR1 SNHLY, CDR2 FYNNEI. The ends were cut back, 6 bases at V and 5 bases at J, with 7 bases in the middle. CDR3 residues: CASSGGYGYTF. DNA of the CDR3: TGTGCCAGCAGCGGGGGTTATGGCTACACCTTC.

CDR3 residues: CASSLRDSANTEAFF. CDR3 DNA: TGTGCCAGCAGTTTGCGGGACAGCGCAAACACTGAAGCTTTCTTT. The rearrangement uses TRBV28 and TRBJ1-1; 7 positions agree with TRBD1. The V gene end was trimmed by 3 bases and the J gene end by 2 bases; junction bases not matched to a gene: 6. Germline CDR1 reads MDHEN; CDR2 reads SYDVKM. CDR3 length: 15 amino acids.

The chain links TRBV7-6 to TRBJ2-2; the match to TRBD2 covers 9 bases. Germline V lookup: CDR1 SGHVS, CDR2 FNYEAQ. The CDR3 covers 16 residues. V was pared by 1 base and J by 6 bases, with 6 bases of the junction left unmatched. The CDR3 bases are TGTGCCAGCAGCTTAGAGGCTAGCGGGGTCGCCGGGGAGCTGTTTTTT. This translates into CASSLEASGVAGELFF.

The chain is built from TRBV4-1 and TRBJ1-6, with TRBD1 matching over 7 bases. CDR1 MGHRA and CDR2 YSYEKL come from the germline V gene. V shed 2 bases and J 10 bases; nucleotides not matched to a gene: 8. This CDR3 region has 15 residues. The CDR3 loop is CASSQSTGKLSPLHF. The CDR3 DNA sequence: TGCGCCAGCAGCCAATCGACAGGGAAGTTGTCACCCCTCCACTTT.

The chain links TRBV5-6 to TRBJ2-3; D gene ambiguous. In germline, CDR1 is SGHDT, CDR2 YYEEEE. Trimming pared 2 bases from V and 1 base from J, leaving 5 bases between. This CDR3 region has 13 residues. Here the CDR3 reads CASSLKGTDTQYF. CDR3 DNA sequence: TGTGCCAGCAGCTTAAAGGGCACAGATACGCAGTATTTT. The full variable domain, with the rest looked up from reference TRBV5-6 and TRBJ2-3, is DAGVTQSPTHLIKTRGQQVTLRCSPKSGHDTVSWYQQALGQGPQFIFQYYEEEERQRGNFPDRFSGHQFPNYSSELNVNALLLGDSALYLCASSLKGTDTQYFGPGTRLTVL.

This clone was recorded once. This chain uses TRBV12-3 or TRBV12-4 with TRBJ2-3, with unresolved D. Between the trimmed V and J ends, which lost 3 bases and 4 bases, there was a span of 5 bases. CDR3 length: 12 amino acids. The CDR3 nucleotides are TGTGCCAGCAGTTTCGTGGCAGATACGCAGTATTTT. This translates into CASSFVADTQYF.

V is TRBV25-1 and J is TRBJ1-2; the D gene is possibly TRBD1 (6 bases). The CDR3 length is 15 residues. V dropped 0 bases and J dropped 0 bases, with 8 bases sitting between them. Germline loops: CDR1 MGHDK, CDR2 SYGVNS. The CDR3 DNA is TGTGCCAGCAGTGAATACGAGGGGGCTAACTATGGCTACACCTTC. This codes for CASSEYEGANYGYTF.

In this sample, this clone turned up a few times. J is TRBJ1-2 and V is TRBV19; D ambiguous. Deletions cut 1 base from V and 1 base from J, with 10 bases between. The CDR3 contains 15 residues. Germline CDR1 is LNHDA and CDR2 is SQIVND (reference sequence). The CDR3 DNA is TGTGCCAGTAGTATAGTAGCGGACGGTAACTATGGCTACACCTTC. This sequence encodes CASSIVADGNYGYTF.

This chain links TRBV24-1 with TRBJ1-5; D ambiguous. Germline CDR1 reads KGHDR; CDR2 reads SFDVKD. The CDR3 covers 14 residues. V gave up 6 bases and J gave up 5 bases, with 13 bases separating them. CDR3 sequence (DNA): TGTGCCACCAGTATCGAAGTCTTGCATCAGCCCCAGCATTTT. Translation: CATSIEVLHQPQHF.